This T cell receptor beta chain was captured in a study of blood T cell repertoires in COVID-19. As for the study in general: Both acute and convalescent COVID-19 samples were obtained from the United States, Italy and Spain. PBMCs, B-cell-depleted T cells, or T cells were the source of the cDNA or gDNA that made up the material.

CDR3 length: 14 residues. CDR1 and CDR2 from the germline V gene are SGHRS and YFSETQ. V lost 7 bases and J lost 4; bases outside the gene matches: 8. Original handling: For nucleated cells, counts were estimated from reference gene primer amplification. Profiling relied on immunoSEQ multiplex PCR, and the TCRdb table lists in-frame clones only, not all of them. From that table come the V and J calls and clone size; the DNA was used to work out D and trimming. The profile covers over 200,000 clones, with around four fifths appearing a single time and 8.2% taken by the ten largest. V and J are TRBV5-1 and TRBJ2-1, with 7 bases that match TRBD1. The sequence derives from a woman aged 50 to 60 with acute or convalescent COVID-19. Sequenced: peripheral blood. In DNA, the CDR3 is TGCGCCAGCGGGTTAGGGGGCGCTTACAATGAGCAGTTCTTC. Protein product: CASGLGGAYNEQFF.